This TCR beta chain was found in a study of T-cell reconstitution after alpha-beta-depleted transplantation in children. This clonotype was counted at least ten times. It was with unique molecular identifiers that the TCRbeta library was prepared. Each CDR3 protein is one row after TCRdb ran MiXCR on the PCR reads. Among 450,000 to 600,000 distinct CDR3 sequences, about 10% were seen once, and the ten largest hold 2% to 2.5%. The V and J ends lost 0 bases and 5 bases respectively, with 13 bases between them. The CDR3 spans 16 residues. The germline V gene encodes CDR1 KGHDR and CDR2 SFDVKD. The TCR comes from a child aged 2-15 years with inherited bone marrow failure, due to receive a stem cell transplant. The sample here was PBMCs, taken before TCRalphabeta/CD19-depleted stem cell transplant. The V and J genes are TRBV24-1 and TRBJ2-1; the D gene is possibly TRBD2 (6 bases). CDR3 residues: CATSDLSGGQHNEQFF. The CDR3 nucleotides read TGTGCCACCAGTGATTTGAGCGGAGGGCAGCACAATGAGCAGTTCTTC.